This TCR beta chain was captured in a study of OX40 agonist ivuxolimab in advanced cancers. Profiled with immunoSEQ multiplex PCR; TCRdb holds only in-frame clones, not every one. The sample shows around 60,000 clones, over 75% of them seen only once. The table lists this clone with a few counts. The TCR was taken from an adult with an advanced solid tumor such as melanoma, head and neck, liver or kidney cancer. The sequences come from CD4+ or CD8+ T cells sorted from blood, collected in a trial of the OX40 agonist ivuxolimab.

CDR3 DNA: TGTGCCAGCAGGCAACAGGCCGCCTATAATTCACCCCTCCACTTT. The encoded protein is CASRQQAAYNSPLHF. The chain uses TRBV2 and TRBJ1-6; D perhaps matches TRBD1 (5 bases). The V gene lost 6 bases and the J gene lost 2 bases, with 11 bases spanning the gap. The CDR3 extends over 15 amino acids. CDR1 and CDR2 (germline): SNHLY, FYNNEI.